The text below deals with one T cell receptor (beta chain). What it binds is unknown. Calling Graves' hyperthyroidism stable meant ophthalmopathy did not progress within 18 months. Diagnosis of hyperthyroidism was new in patients aged 18 to 65, and its duration was under 2 months. Each diagnosis drew on symptoms, thyroxine, TRAb, thyroid ultrasound and orbital computed tomography findings. The CDR3 is 13 residues long. Germline V gene sequence: CDR1 SGHTA, CDR2 FQGNSA. V lost 7 bases, J lost 5 bases, and 14 bases lay in between. The entry originates in a study of T cells in Graves' hyperthyroidism and ophthalmopathy. Study observations and caveats: Most thyroid clonotypes with frequency above 0.001 were detected in blood.

Using RNA transcripts as the source, TCR beta CDR3 regions were amplified. An initial round of RT-PCR targeting the TCR CDR3 relied on the HTBI primer set. TCRdb fed the multiplex PCR reads into MiXCR, producing one record per CDR3 protein. The repertoire consists of about 540,000 distinct CDR3 sequences, with just over 45% occurring once and the leading ten covering around 7.7%. Sample: peripheral blood or thyroid tissue (not recorded which). This chain connects TRBV7-2 to TRBJ1-1; perhaps TRBD1 as D (6 bases). This clonotype was sampled from a woman between 18 and 29 years old with Graves' hyperthyroidism. CDR3 DNA sequence: TGTGCCAGCAACAAGGCACAGGGAACTGAAGCTTTCTTT. Translating it yields CASNKAQGTEAFF. Using reference TRBV7-2 and TRBJ1-1 for the parts outside the CDR3, the full variable domain is GAGVSQSPSNKVTEKGKDVELRCDPISGHTALYWYRQSLGQGLEFLIYFQGNSAPDKSGLPSDRFSAERTGGSVSTLTIQRTQQEDSAVYLCASNKAQGTEAFFGQGTRLTVV.